These T cell receptor beta chains were read from a single sample in a study of T cells in Graves' hyperthyroidism and ophthalmopathy. TCRdb used MiXCR to reprocess the multiplex PCR reads, holding one entry per CDR3 protein. The sample shows roughly 640,000 distinct CDR3 sequences, 16% of them seen only once. Sequencing was performed on blood. Every receptor here comes from a woman aged 40-49 years with Graves' ophthalmopathy. Both conserved end residues are part of each CDR3. The order of the fields is D gene, clone size, J gene, V gene, CDR3 protein, CDR3 DNA. A D gene is named only where the DNA matches it firmly. Expanded clones get a size class; other rows say once, few or many, or leave the size out.

d_gene: TRBD1
abundance: NA
j_gene: TRBJ1-5
v_gene: TRBV12-3/TRBV12-4
CDR3aa: CASSSRGGTVSNQPQHF
CDR3nt: TGTGCCAGCAGTTCCCGAGGGGGGACAGTAAGCAATCAGCCCCAGCATTTT

d_gene: NA
abundance: many
j_gene: TRBJ2-7
v_gene: TRBV11-2
CDR3aa: CASSLARGSGEQYF
CDR3nt: TGTGCCAGCAGCTTAGCGAGGGGATCCGGCGAGCAGTACTTC

d_gene: NA
abundance: many
j_gene: TRBJ1-1
v_gene: TRBV19
CDR3aa: CASSIGALRDTRNTEAFF
CDR3nt: TGTGCCAGTAGTATAGGGGCCCTCCGGGACACCAGGAACACTGAAGCTTTCTTT

d_gene: NA
abundance: NA
j_gene: TRBJ1-1
v_gene: TRBV19
CDR3aa: CASSPRGAKGNSEAFF
CDR3nt: TGTGCCAGTAGTCCGAGGGGGGCCAAAGGAAATTCTGAAGCTTTCTTT

d_gene: NA
abundance: NA
j_gene: TRBJ2-7
v_gene: TRBV29-1
CDR3aa: CSNGTYGTVTYEQYF
CDR3nt: TGCAGCAACGGAACGTACGGGACGGTTACCTACGAGCAGTACTTC

d_gene: NA
abundance: NA
j_gene: TRBJ1-1
v_gene: TRBV4-1
CDR3aa: CASSPPDRDPTEAFF
CDR3nt: TGCGCCAGCAGCCCCCCAGACCGGGACCCCACTGAAGCTTTCTTT

d_gene: TRBD1
abundance: few
j_gene: TRBJ2-7
v_gene: TRBV6-2/TRBV6-3
CDR3aa: CASSYPARGDRGPYEQYF
CDR3nt: TGTGCCAGCAGTTACCCGGCCCGTGGGGACAGAGGACCCTACGAGCAGTACTTC

d_gene: NA
abundance: many
j_gene: TRBJ2-5
v_gene: TRBV2
CDR3aa: CASRPTLPEETQYF
CDR3nt: TGTGCCAGCAGACCTACTCTACCGGAGGAGACCCAGTACTTC

d_gene: TRBD1
abundance: many
j_gene: TRBJ1-6
v_gene: TRBV3-1
CDR3aa: CASSQTGGDSPLHF
CDR3nt: TGTGCCAGCAGCCAAACAGGGGGTGATTCACCCCTCCACTTT

d_gene: TRBD1
abundance: NA
j_gene: TRBJ2-2
v_gene: TRBV6-1
CDR3aa: CASSLPSRQGFGELFF
CDR3nt: TGTGCCAGCAGTCTCCCTAGCAGACAGGGGTTCGGGGAGCTGTTTTTT

d_gene: NA
abundance: many
j_gene: TRBJ2-4
v_gene: TRBV20-1
CDR3aa: CSARTGMGGIGNIQYF
CDR3nt: TGCAGTGCTAGGACAGGGATGGGGGGAATTGGAAACATTCAGTACTTC

d_gene: TRBD2
abundance: few
j_gene: TRBJ2-7
v_gene: TRBV5-6
CDR3aa: CASSYRTSRAYEQYF
CDR3nt: TGTGCCAGCAGCTATAGGACTAGCAGGGCATACGAGCAGTACTTC

d_gene: NA
abundance: many
j_gene: TRBJ2-2
v_gene: TRBV2
CDR3aa: CASSNVRDTGELFF
CDR3nt: TGTGCCAGCAGTAACGTTAGGGACACCGGGGAGCTGTTTTTT

d_gene: TRBD2
abundance: NA
j_gene: TRBJ2-7
v_gene: TRBV2
CDR3aa: CASSGETSGSGEQYF
CDR3nt: TGTGCCAGCAGTGGGGAGACTAGCGGGTCGGGCGAGCAGTACTTC

d_gene: NA
abundance: NA
j_gene: TRBJ1-5
v_gene: TRBV6-4
CDR3aa: CVQVFQPQHF
CDR3nt: TGTGTACAGGTTTTTCAGCCCCAGCATTTT

d_gene: NA
abundance: many
j_gene: TRBJ2-5
v_gene: TRBV5-6
CDR3aa: CASSLAFHGTNQETQYF
CDR3nt: TGTGCCAGCAGCTTGGCCTTCCACGGGACAAACCAAGAGACCCAGTACTTC

d_gene: TRBD2
abundance: NA
j_gene: TRBJ2-1
v_gene: TRBV28
CDR3aa: CASSLDTALSGGANEQFF
CDR3nt: TGTGCCAGCAGTTTAGACACCGCCCTTAGCGGGGGGGCGAATGAGCAGTTCTTC

d_gene: TRBD2
abundance: many
j_gene: TRBJ2-7
v_gene: TRBV28
CDR3aa: CASKTSGSSYEQYF
CDR3nt: TGTGCCAGTAAAACTAGCGGGAGCTCCTACGAGCAGTACTTC

d_gene: NA
abundance: many
j_gene: TRBJ1-3
v_gene: TRBV27
CDR3aa: CASSLARVGNTIYF
CDR3nt: TGTGCCAGCAGTTTAGCCAGGGTCGGAAACACCATATATTTT

d_gene: NA
abundance: many
j_gene: TRBJ2-7
v_gene: TRBV7-9
CDR3aa: CASSTGTPYEQYF
CDR3nt: TGTGCCAGCAGCACCGGGACCCCCTACGAGCAGTACTTC

d_gene: NA
abundance: few
j_gene: TRBJ2-4
v_gene: TRBV20-1
CDR3aa: CSARGRQADLAKNIQYF
CDR3nt: TGCAGTGCTAGAGGGAGACAGGCCGACTTAGCCAAAAACATTCAGTACTTC

d_gene: TRBD1
abundance: NA
j_gene: TRBJ1-5
v_gene: TRBV19
CDR3aa: CASRSARTGVNQPQHF
CDR3nt: TGTGCCAGTAGGTCGGCCCGGACAGGGGTCAATCAGCCCCAGCATTTT

d_gene: NA
abundance: NA
j_gene: TRBJ1-5
v_gene: TRBV27
CDR3aa: CASSPLRGWPQHF
CDR3nt: TGTGCCAGCAGTCCTCTCCGGGGGTGGCCCCAGCATTTT

d_gene: NA
abundance: many
j_gene: TRBJ2-7
v_gene: TRBV2
CDR3aa: CASRIQGSYEQYF
CDR3nt: TGTGCCAGCAGAATCCAAGGCTCCTACGAGCAGTACTTC

d_gene: NA
abundance: few
j_gene: TRBJ1-1
v_gene: TRBV3-1
CDR3aa: CASSQYSRTDMNTEAFF
CDR3nt: TGTGCCAGCAGCCAATATTCCCGTACGGACATGAACACTGAAGCTTTCTTT

d_gene: NA
abundance: NA
j_gene: TRBJ1-5
v_gene: TRBV25-1
CDR3aa: CASSEFGAEQPQHF
CDR3nt: TGTGCCAGCAGTGAATTTGGTGCAGAGCAGCCCCAGCATTTT

d_gene: NA
abundance: many
j_gene: TRBJ2-7
v_gene: TRBV20-1
CDR3aa: CSADSPYEQYF
CDR3nt: TGCAGTGCCGACTCTCCCTACGAGCAGTACTTC

d_gene: TRBD1
abundance: NA
j_gene: TRBJ1-6
v_gene: TRBV20-1
CDR3aa: CSARDTGQGGNSPLHF
CDR3nt: TGCAGTGCTAGAGACACCGGACAGGGAGGGAATTCACCCCTCCACTTT

d_gene: TRBD2
abundance: few
j_gene: TRBJ2-1
v_gene: TRBV12-3/TRBV12-4
CDR3aa: CASSLPPGGGPPFEQFF
CDR3nt: TGTGCCAGCAGTTTGCCCCCCGGCGGGGGGCCGCCATTTGAGCAGTTCTTC

d_gene: TRBD2
abundance: few
j_gene: TRBJ2-5
v_gene: TRBV11-1
CDR3aa: CASSQGLAGMETQYF
CDR3nt: TGTGCCAGCAGTCAAGGACTAGCGGGGATGGAGACCCAGTACTTC

d_gene: NA
abundance: NA
j_gene: TRBJ2-2
v_gene: TRBV20-1
CDR3aa: CSAPKAQATSGELFF
CDR3nt: TGCAGTGCTCCGAAGGCACAGGCTACGTCGGGGGAGCTGTTTTTT

d_gene: NA
abundance: many
j_gene: TRBJ2-5
v_gene: TRBV3-1
CDR3aa: CASSPYAVQETQYF
CDR3nt: TGTGCCAGCAGCCCCTATGCAGTCCAAGAGACCCAGTACTTC

d_gene: NA
abundance: NA
j_gene: TRBJ1-3
v_gene: TRBV28
CDR3aa: CASSFPRDYSGNTIYF
CDR3nt: TGTGCCAGCAGCTTCCCTCGGGACTACTCTGGAAACACCATATATTTT

d_gene: NA
abundance: NA
j_gene: TRBJ1-4
v_gene: TRBV6-2/TRBV6-3
CDR3aa: CASSWGHTTTNEKLFF
CDR3nt: TGTGCCAGCAGTTGGGGACACACCACAACTAATGAAAAACTGTTTTTT

d_gene: NA
abundance: NA
j_gene: TRBJ2-5
v_gene: TRBV12-3/TRBV12-4
CDR3aa: CASSFRRTLETQYF
CDR3nt: TGTGCCAGCAGTTTCAGGAGGACTTTAGAGACCCAGTACTTC

d_gene: NA
abundance: few
j_gene: TRBJ2-7
v_gene: TRBV7-9
CDR3aa: CASSPDFRYEQYF
CDR3nt: TGTGCCAGCAGCCCGGACTTCCGGTACGAGCAGTACTTC

d_gene: TRBD2
abundance: NA
j_gene: TRBJ2-1
v_gene: TRBV11-2
CDR3aa: CASSLEGLAEGGLYNEQFF
CDR3nt: TGTGCCAGCAGCTTGGAGGGACTAGCGGAGGGGGGGCTTTACAATGAGCAGTTCTTC

d_gene: NA
abundance: many
j_gene: TRBJ2-1
v_gene: TRBV7-2
CDR3aa: CASSLGLPNEQFF
CDR3nt: TGTGCCAGCAGCTTAGGTCTACCCAATGAGCAGTTCTTC

d_gene: NA
abundance: few
j_gene: TRBJ1-6
v_gene: TRBV12-3/TRBV12-4
CDR3aa: CASSLSGINSPLHF
CDR3nt: TGTGCCAGCAGTTTATCGGGGATCAATTCACCCCTCCACTTT

d_gene: TRBD1
abundance: NA
j_gene: TRBJ1-6
v_gene: TRBV7-2
CDR3aa: CASSYTGGNSPLHF
CDR3nt: TGTGCCAGCAGCTATACAGGGGGAAATTCACCCCTCCACTTT

d_gene: NA
abundance: many
j_gene: TRBJ1-5
v_gene: TRBV2
CDR3aa: CASSEARAGNQPQHF
CDR3nt: TGTGCCAGCAGTGAAGCTCGGGCAGGGAATCAGCCCCAGCATTTT

d_gene: TRBD1
abundance: many
j_gene: TRBJ1-5
v_gene: TRBV12-3/TRBV12-4
CDR3aa: CATYRGLLQPQHF
CDR3nt: TGTGCCACATACAGGGGTTTGCTTCAGCCCCAGCATTTT

d_gene: NA
abundance: many
j_gene: TRBJ1-1
v_gene: TRBV30
CDR3aa: CAFYTTDSPGSAFF
CDR3nt: TGTGCCTTTTATACTACCGACAGTCCAGGCTCAGCTTTCTTT

d_gene: NA
abundance: many
j_gene: TRBJ1-1
v_gene: TRBV5-1
CDR3aa: CASSLVGSKNTEAFF
CDR3nt: TGCGCCAGCAGCTTGGTCGGCAGTAAGAACACTGAAGCTTTCTTT